One and the same sample provided the 8 T cell receptor delta chains below, sequenced in a study of γδ T cells in repeated Plasmodium falciparum infection. TCRdb re-analyzed the multiplex PCR reads via CATT. The sample shows around 52,000 delta-chain clones, 1.7% of them seen only once. Flow sorting of PBMC yielded separate Vgamma9/Vdelta2+ and Vdelta2-negative gammadelta T cell populations for bulk repertoire analysis. The source material was gamma-delta T cells from blood. The receptors were sampled from a pool of human donors (malaria-infected and uninfected, not separated).

This clone was counted ten times or more. TCRdb assigns this DNA the protein of a much larger clone, which departs from its translation at residue 7; this likely reflects a read error, and the protein shown comes from translating the DNA. This rearrangement joins TRDV1 to TRDJ1; 8 positions match TRDD1. V dropped 5 bases and J dropped 0; count of bases not matched to a gene: 20. This CDR3 is 20 amino acids long. From germline, CDR1 is TSWWSYY and CDR2 QGS. Here the CDR3 DNA reads TGTGCTCTTGGGTCTCCTATTGAAATAGTAGGGGATCGGTACACCGATAAACTCATCTTT. Its translation: CALGSPIEIVGDRYTDKLIF.

Worth noting for this clone: The mismatch at residue 11 between this DNA's translation and the TCRdb protein of a much larger clone likely reflects a read error; the protein shown is translated from the DNA. The chain is built from TRDV1 and TRDJ1; 8 bases agree with TRDD3. Germline V gene lookup returns CDR1 TSWWSYY and CDR2 QGS. The V and J ends lost 8 bases and 0 bases, in that order; junction bases with no gene match: 20. The CDR3 spans 19 residues. The CDR3 loop reads CALWVLTGGRSDYTDKLIF. The CDR3 bases are TGTGCTCTTTGGGTACTAACTGGGGGGCGATCCGATTACACCGATAAACTCATCTTT.

This clone has a count of ten or more. V gene TRDV1 combines with J gene TRDJ1; no firm D call. Germline loops: CDR1 TSWWSYY, CDR2 QGS. The V and J ends lost 3 bases and 1 base respectively, with 12 bases between them. This CDR3 has 15 residues. The CDR3 sequence: CALGDAPYSTDKLIF. CDR3 nucleotides: TGTGCTCTTGGGGACGCCCCGTATAGCACCGATAAACTCATCTTT.

There are many counts of this clone. The likely explanation is a read error, given a far larger clone one base away. The same CDR3 arises from other DNA sequences in this sample as well. This chain links TRDV1 with TRDJ4, with 10 nucleotides matching TRDD3. Germline assignment: CDR1 TSWWSYY and CDR2 QGS. V trimming: 2 bases; J trimming: 6 bases; junction bases outside the gene matches: 21. CDR3 length: 19 amino acids. CDR3 residues: CALGEFHFLRTGGWVALIF. CDR3 sequence (DNA): TGTGCTCTTGGGGAATTCCATTTCCTTCGTACTGGGGGATGGGTGGCCCTGATCTTT.

This clone was seen repeatedly, ten times or more. It differs at one base from a far larger clone, so likely a read error. The sample holds other DNA sequences that translate to the same CDR3. J is TRDJ1 and V is TRDV2, with D maybe TRDD3 (5 bases). This CDR3 comprises 12 residues. Germline V gene lookup returns CDR1 GEAIGNYY and CDR2 EKD. The CDR3 sequence is CACDTGGDKLIF. The CDR3 nucleotides read TGTGCCTGCGACACCGGGGGCGATAAACTCATCTTT.

As to this clone: TCRdb shows a much larger clone's protein in place of this DNA's translation, and the two differ at residue 11, likely through a read error; the protein shown is translated from the DNA. The chain carries TRDV1 and TRDJ1, with TRDD3 matching 7 bases. TCRdb records no J gene; here it was assigned by comparing the DNA to germline. With 6 bases clipped from V and 0 bases from J, the junction kept 28 bases outside the gene matches. CDR1 TSWWSYY and CDR2 QGS come from the germline V gene. The CDR3 contains 22 residues. DNA of the CDR3: TGTGCTCTTGGACCACCCCACGCTAACCCCGGGTGTACTGGGGAGTACACCGATAAACTCATCTTT. Residues: CALGPPHANPGCTGEYTDKLIF.

With respect to this clone: The protein that TCRdb holds for this DNA derives from a much larger clone and differs from the translated DNA at residue 14, which likely indicates a read error; the protein shown here is translated from the DNA. The genes are TRDV3 and TRDJ1; 7 bases agree with TRDD2. This CDR3 contains 18 residues. Per germline, CDR1 TVYSNPD and CDR2 GDNSRS (reference sequence). CDR3: CAFNRVPSLISYTGKLIF. The CDR3 DNA reads TGTGCCTTTAACAGGGTACCTTCCTTAATTTCATACACCGGTAAACTCATCTTT.

Points on this clone: A far larger clone is only one base removed, so a read error is likely. Within the sample, other DNA sequences also encode this same CDR3. The rearrangement links TRDV1 to TRDJ1; 12 bases line up with TRDD3. After removal of 9 bases from V and 1 base from J, the junction contained 15 bases not matched to a gene. The CDR3 totals 18 residues. Germline values: CDR1 TSWWSYY, CDR2 QGS. The CDR3 region has the DNA TGTGCTCTCTGGATCTGGGGGATACGCATCCGGCCCACCGATAAACTCATCTTT. It translates to CALWIWGIRIRPTDKLIF.